This T cell receptor beta chain was obtained from a study of blood T cell repertoires in COVID-19 (dated by TCRdb to 2019 to 2021). Background for the entire study: Samples from collaborators originated in the United States, Italy and Spain and spanned both the acute and convalescent phases of COVID-19. The material from the prospective study consisted of cDNA or gDNA derived from T cells, B-cell-depleted T cells, or PBMCs. The dataset comprised deeply sampled blood TCRbeta repertoires from subjects exposed to, actively infected with, or recovered from COVID-19. A freely available public database, intended as a resource for researchers studying the immune response to SARS-CoV-2, is where the repertoires were released. Samples came from the ongoing ImmuneRACE study (first 160 participants) plus 1,254 subjects from 6 global collaborators. Nearly every sample came with metadata listing a de-identified subject ID, COVID-19 status, age in years and sex. Where available, HLA class I and class II types were taken from metadata supplied by the sample provider and were not determined by assay-based typing. Overall results and qualifications from the work: The amount of clinical and demographic metadata varied by source and participant and was provided uncurated.

Note on this clone: Its antigen is still unknown. One base away there is no much larger clone; base qualities are not given.

From the cysteine up to the phenylalanine, the CDR3 has a length of 16 residues. Only CDR3 DNA remains: 48 bases, in frame from the first base. The germline V gene (reference sequence) provides CDR1 MNHNY and CDR2 SVGAGI. V loses 5 bases at its end and J loses 7 bases; junction bases beyond the gene matches: 11. The immunoSEQ Assay, a bias-controlled multiplex PCR, was used to amplify TCRbeta CDR3 regions from genomic DNA. The paper's data handling went like this. Within the assay, amplification of reference gene primers was used to estimate how many nucleated cells each sample contained. To quantify the absolute abundance of each unique TCRbeta CDR3 rearrangement, sequence reads were collapsed and filtered. For each sample, productive Simpson clonality was calculated as the square root of Simpson's diversity index across productive rearrangements. The table was pulled from immuneACCESS by TCRdb, which kept in-frame rearrangements only. Such tables lose some clones; where checked, under half of the loss comes from unresolved V genes, and the rest has no known cause. The V and J calls and clone size come from that table; D and trimming were worked out from the DNA. The sample table records 150,000 or so clones; over 90% of these occur just once. The ten largest clones add up to approximately 0.56% of the sample.

Whole blood was collected in K2EDTA tubes by collaborating institutions according to the institutions' own protocols. For TCRbeta analysis, collaborator samples were shipped as frozen whole blood, as isolated PBMCs, or as DNA extracted from either sample type. Sequenced input: peripheral blood. The source is a man between 45 and 60 years old with acute or convalescent COVID-19. Rearrangement joined TRBV6-6 to TRBJ2-1; the junction holds 10 bases that match TRBD2. The CDR3 reads as follows: CASSRLAGAIWNEQFF. Read as DNA, the sequence is TGTGCCAGCAGTCGACTAGCGGGTGCTATCTGGAATGAGCAGTTCTTC.